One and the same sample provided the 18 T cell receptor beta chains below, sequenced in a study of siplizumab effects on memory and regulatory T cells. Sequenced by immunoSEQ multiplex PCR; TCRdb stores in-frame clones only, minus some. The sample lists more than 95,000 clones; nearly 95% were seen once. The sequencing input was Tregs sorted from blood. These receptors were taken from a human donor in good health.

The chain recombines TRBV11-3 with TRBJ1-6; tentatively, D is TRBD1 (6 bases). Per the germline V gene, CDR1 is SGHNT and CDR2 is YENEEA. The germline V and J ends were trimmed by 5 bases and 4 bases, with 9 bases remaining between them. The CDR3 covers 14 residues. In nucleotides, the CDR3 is TGTGCCAGCAGCCAGACAGGTTATAATTCACCCCTCCACTTT. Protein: CASSQTGYNSPLHF. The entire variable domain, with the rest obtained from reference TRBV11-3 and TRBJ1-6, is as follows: EAGVVQSPRYKIIEKKQPVAFWCNPISGHNTLYWYLQNLGQGPELLIRYENEEAVDDSQLPKDRFSAERLKGVDSTLKIQPAELGDSAVYLCASSQTGYNSPLHFGNGTRLTVT.

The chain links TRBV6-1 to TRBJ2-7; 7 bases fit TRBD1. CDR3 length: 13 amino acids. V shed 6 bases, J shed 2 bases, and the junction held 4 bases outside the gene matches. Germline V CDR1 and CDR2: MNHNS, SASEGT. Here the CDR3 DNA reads TGTGCCAGCAGGAGGACAGGACCCTACGAGCAGTACTTC. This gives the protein CASRRTGPYEQYF.

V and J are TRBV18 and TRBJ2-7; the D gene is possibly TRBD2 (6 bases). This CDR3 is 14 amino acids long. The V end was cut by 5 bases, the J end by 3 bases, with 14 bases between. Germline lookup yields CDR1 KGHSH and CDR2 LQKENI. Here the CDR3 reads CASSGSSAVYEQYF. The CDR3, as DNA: TGTGCCAGCTCAGGGTCTAGCGCGGTCTACGAGCAGTACTTC.

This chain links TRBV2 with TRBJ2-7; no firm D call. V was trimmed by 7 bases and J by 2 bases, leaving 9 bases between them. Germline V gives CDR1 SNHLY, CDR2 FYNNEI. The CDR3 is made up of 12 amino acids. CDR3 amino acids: CASTNRPYEQYF. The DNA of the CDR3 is TGTGCCAGCACGAACAGACCCTACGAGCAGTACTTC.

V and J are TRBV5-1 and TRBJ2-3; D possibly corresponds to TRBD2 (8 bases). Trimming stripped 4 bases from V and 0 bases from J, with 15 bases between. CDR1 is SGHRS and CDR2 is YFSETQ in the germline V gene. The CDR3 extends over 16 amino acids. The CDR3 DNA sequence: TGCGCCAGCAGCCCGGGAGGGACAGCCAGCACAGATACGCAGTATTTT. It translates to CASSPGGTASTDTQYF.

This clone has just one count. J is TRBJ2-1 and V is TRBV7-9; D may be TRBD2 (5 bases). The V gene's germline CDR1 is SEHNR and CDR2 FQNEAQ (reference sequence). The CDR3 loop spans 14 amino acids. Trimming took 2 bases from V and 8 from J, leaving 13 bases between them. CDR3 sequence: CASSLIFGVDEQFF. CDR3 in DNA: TGTGCCAGCAGCTTAATTTTCGGGGTAGATGAGCAGTTCTTC.

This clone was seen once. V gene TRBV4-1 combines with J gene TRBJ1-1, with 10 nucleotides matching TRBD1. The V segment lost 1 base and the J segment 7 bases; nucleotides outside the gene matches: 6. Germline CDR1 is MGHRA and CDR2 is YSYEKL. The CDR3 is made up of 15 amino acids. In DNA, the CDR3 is TGCGCCAGCAGCCAAGGTGCAGACAGGGGGCGTGAAGCTTTCTTT. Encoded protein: CASSQGADRGREAFF.

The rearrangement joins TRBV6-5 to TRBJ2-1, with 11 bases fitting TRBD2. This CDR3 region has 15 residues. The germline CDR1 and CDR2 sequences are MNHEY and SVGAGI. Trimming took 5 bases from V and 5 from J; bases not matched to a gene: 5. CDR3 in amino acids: CASSVRLAGNNEQFF. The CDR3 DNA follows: TGTGCCAGCAGTGTCCGACTAGCGGGGAACAATGAGCAGTTCTTC.

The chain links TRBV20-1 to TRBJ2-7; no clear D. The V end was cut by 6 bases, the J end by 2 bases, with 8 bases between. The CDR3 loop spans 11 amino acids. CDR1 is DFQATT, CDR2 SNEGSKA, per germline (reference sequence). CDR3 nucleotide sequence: TGCAGTGCCGACAACCCCTACGAGCAGTACTTC. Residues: CSADNPYEQYF.

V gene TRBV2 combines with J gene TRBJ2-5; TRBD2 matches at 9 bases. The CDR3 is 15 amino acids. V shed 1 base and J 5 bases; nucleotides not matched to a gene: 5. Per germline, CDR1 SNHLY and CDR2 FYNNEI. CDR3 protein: CASSEVLAGRETQYF. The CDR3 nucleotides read TGTGCCAGCAGTGAAGTCCTAGCGGGGAGGGAGACCCAGTACTTC. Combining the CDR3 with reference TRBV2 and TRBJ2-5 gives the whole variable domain EPEVTQTPSHQVTQMGQEVILRCVPISNHLYFYWYRQILGQKVEFLVSFYNNEISEKSEIFDDQFSVERPDGSNFTLKIRSTKLEDSAMYFCASSEVLAGRETQYFGPGTRLLVL.

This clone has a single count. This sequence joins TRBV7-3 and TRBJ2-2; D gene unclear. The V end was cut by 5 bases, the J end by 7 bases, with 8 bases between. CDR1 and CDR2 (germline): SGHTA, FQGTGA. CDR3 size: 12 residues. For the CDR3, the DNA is TGTGCCAGCAGCCCTCTTCTCGGGGAGCTGTTTTTT. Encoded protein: CASSPLLGELFF.

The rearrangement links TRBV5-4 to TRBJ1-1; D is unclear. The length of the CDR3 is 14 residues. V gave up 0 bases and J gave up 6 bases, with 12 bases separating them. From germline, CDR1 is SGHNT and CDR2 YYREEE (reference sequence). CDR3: CASSLGWGVAEAFF. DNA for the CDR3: TGTGCCAGCAGCTTGGGTTGGGGAGTCGCTGAAGCTTTCTTT. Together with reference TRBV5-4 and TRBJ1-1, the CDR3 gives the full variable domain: ETGVTQSPTHLIKTRGQQVTLRCSSQSGHNTVSWYQQALGQGPQFIFQYYREEENGRGNFPPRFSGLQFPNYSSELNVNALELDDSALYLCASSLGWGVAEAFFGQGTRLTVV.

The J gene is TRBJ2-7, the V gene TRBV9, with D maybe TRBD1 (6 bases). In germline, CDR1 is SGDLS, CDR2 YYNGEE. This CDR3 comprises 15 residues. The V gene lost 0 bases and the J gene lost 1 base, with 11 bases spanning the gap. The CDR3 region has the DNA TGTGCCAGCAGCGTAGGGGCAGGGGCGTCCTACGAGCAGTACTTC. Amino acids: CASSVGAGASYEQYF.

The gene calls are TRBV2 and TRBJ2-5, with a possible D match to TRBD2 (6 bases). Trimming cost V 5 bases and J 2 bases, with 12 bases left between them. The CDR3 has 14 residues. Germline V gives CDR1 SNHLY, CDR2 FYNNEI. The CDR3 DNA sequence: TGTGCCAGCAGTCGGGGGACTGTGCAAGAGACCCAGTACTTC. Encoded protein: CASSRGTVQETQYF.

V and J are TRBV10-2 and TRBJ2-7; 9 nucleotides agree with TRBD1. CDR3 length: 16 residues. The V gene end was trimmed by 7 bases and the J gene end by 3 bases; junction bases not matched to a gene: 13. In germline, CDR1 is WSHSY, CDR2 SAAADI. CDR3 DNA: TGCGCCAGCACCATCGGGAGGACAGGGGCGAACTACGAGCAGTACTTC. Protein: CASTIGRTGANYEQYF.

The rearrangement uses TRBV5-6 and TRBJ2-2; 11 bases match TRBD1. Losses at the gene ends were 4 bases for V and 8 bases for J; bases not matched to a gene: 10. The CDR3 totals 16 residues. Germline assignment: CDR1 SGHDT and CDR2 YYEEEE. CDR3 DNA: TGTGCCAGCAGCCCTCCGGGACAGGGGGGTAGTGGGGAGCTGTTTTTT. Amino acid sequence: CASSPPGQGGSGELFF.

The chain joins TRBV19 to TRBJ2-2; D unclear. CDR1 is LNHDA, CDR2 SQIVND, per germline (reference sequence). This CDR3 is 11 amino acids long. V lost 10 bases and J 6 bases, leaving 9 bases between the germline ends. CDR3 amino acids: CATGIAGELFF. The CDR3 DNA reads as TGTGCCACGGGTATCGCCGGGGAGCTGTTTTTT.

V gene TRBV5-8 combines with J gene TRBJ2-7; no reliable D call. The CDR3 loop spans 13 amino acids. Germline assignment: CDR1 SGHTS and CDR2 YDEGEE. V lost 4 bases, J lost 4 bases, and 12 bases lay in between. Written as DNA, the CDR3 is TGTGCCAGCAGCCATAGGGATGCGTACGAGCAGTACTTC. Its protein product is CASSHRDAYEQYF.